Shown below are 27 T cell receptor beta chains from a single sample sequenced in a study of cytomegalovirus exposure and HLA in healthy donors. A multiplex PCR was run with 60 Vbeta primers and 13 Jbeta primers. The method was immunoSEQ multiplex PCR; TCRdb's version includes in-frame clones alone and lacks a portion of them. This sample has around 140,000 clones, with approximately 84% found just once. Specimen: PBMCs. The receptors here all came from an older woman in good health and CMV-seropositive.

This chain uses TRBV13 with TRBJ1-3; D perhaps matches TRBD1 (6 bases). V lost 5 bases and J lost 4, with 18 bases in between. This CDR3 has 16 residues. Germline-derived CDR1 and CDR2 are PRHDT and FYEKMQ (reference sequence). The CDR3 spells CASSQVGAPGGNTIYF. The CDR3, as DNA: TGTGCCAGCAGCCAGGTGGGGGCCCCTGGGGGAAACACCATATATTTT.

The rearrangement links TRBV28 to TRBJ1-1, with D hard to call. The germline gives CDR1 MDHEN, CDR2 SYDVKM. The CDR3 has 11 residues. V lost 3 bases and J 4 bases, leaving 3 bases between the germline ends. CDR3 amino acids: CASSLATEAFF. For the CDR3, the DNA is TGTGCCAGCAGTTTGGCCACTGAAGCTTTCTTT.

Relative to its sample, this clone is medium-sized. This chain links TRBV6-5 with TRBJ2-1, with 9 bases matching TRBD2. The CDR3 runs to 15 residues. V lost 5 bases and J lost 1; bases outside the gene matches: 3. Germline V CDR1 and CDR2: MNHEY, SVGAGI. CDR3 region: CASSPLAGSYNEQFF. CDR3 in DNA: TGTGCCAGCAGTCCCCTAGCGGGATCCTACAATGAGCAGTTCTTC.

The V gene is TRBV10-3, the J gene TRBJ1-2, with a weak D call TRBD1 (6 bases). CDR1 is ENHRY and CDR2 is SYGVKD in the germline V gene. The V end lost 0 bases, the J end lost 4 bases, and 12 bases lay between the germline ends. The CDR3 has 15 amino acids. The CDR3 loop reads CAISESNSGVYGYTF. The CDR3 DNA sequence: TGTGCCATCAGTGAGTCGAATTCAGGGGTCTATGGCTACACCTTC.

The J gene is TRBJ2-1, the V gene TRBV5-6; 8 bases line up with TRBD1. J lost 4 bases, V lost 5 bases, and 20 bases had no gene match. The CDR3 covers 19 residues. Germline values: CDR1 SGHDT, CDR2 YYEEEE. CDR3: CASSPWRRLDRGPYNEQFF. The CDR3, as DNA: TGTGCCAGCAGTCCCTGGCGGCGACTTGACAGGGGTCCGTACAATGAGCAGTTCTTC.

This chain connects TRBV25-1 to TRBJ2-2, with 8 nucleotides matching TRBD1. The end of the DNA is better explained by TRBJ1-3, so the J call may be wrong. Germline lookup yields CDR1 MGHDK and CDR2 SYGVNS. This CDR3 comprises 17 residues. For the CDR3, the DNA is TGTGCCAGCAGGGGCCCGGGACAGGCTAACTCTGGAAACACCATATATTTT. Its translation is CASRGPGQANSGNTIYF.

This sequence joins TRBV28 and TRBJ2-5, with a weak D call TRBD2 (5 bases). Trimming removed 3 bases from V and 5 bases from J, with 16 bases in between. This CDR3 is 15 amino acids long. CDR1 is MDHEN and CDR2 is SYDVKM in the germline V gene. The chain's CDR3 is CASSFDARSGETQYF. CDR3 nucleotides: TGTGCCAGCAGTTTTGACGCGCGGTCGGGGGAGACCCAGTACTTC.

The chain is built from TRBV7-2 and TRBJ2-7, with TRBD1 matching over 9 bases. Trimming cost V 1 base and J 4 bases; bases outside gene matches: 8. The CDR3 covers 16 residues. Germline CDR1 SGHTA, CDR2 FQGNSA. CDR3 sequence reads: CASSLDRDRAFYEQYF. The DNA for the CDR3 is TGTGCCAGCAGCTTAGACCGGGACAGGGCTTTTTACGAGCAGTACTTC.

V gene TRBV25-1 combines with J gene TRBJ2-1; tentative D call: TRBD1 (5 bases). This CDR3 spans 13 amino acids. The V end was cut by 5 bases, the J end by 8 bases, with 13 bases between. The germline CDR1 and CDR2 sequences are MGHDK and SYGVNS. For the CDR3, the DNA is TGTGCCAGCAGTTATGGGGCGAGCGATGAGCAGTTCTTC. Protein: CASSYGASDEQFF.

The V and J genes are TRBV5-4 and TRBJ2-1; weak D call: TRBD2 (6 bases). CDR1 is SGHNT, CDR2 YYREEE, per germline (reference sequence). Trimming cost V 0 bases and J 5 bases, with 12 bases left between them. The CDR3 totals 15 residues. In DNA, the CDR3 is TGTGCCAGCAGCTTGGGACTAGACTTTGACAATGAGCAGTTCTTC. It specifies CASSLGLDFDNEQFF.

This clone was recorded a few times. The chain joins TRBV7-2 to TRBJ1-1; possible D gene TRBD1, 5 bases. This CDR3 spans 16 amino acids. Germline V lookup: CDR1 SGHTA, CDR2 FQGNSA. Trimming took off 0 bases at V and 2 bases at J, with 13 bases between the two ends. CDR3 residues: CASSLAPFRVNTEAFF. The CDR3 nucleotides are TGTGCCAGCAGCTTAGCTCCCTTCAGGGTAAACACTGAAGCTTTCTTT. Supplemented by reference TRBV7-2 and TRBJ1-1, the full variable domain reads GAGVSQSPSNKVTEKGKDVELRCDPISGHTALYWYRQSLGQGLEFLIYFQGNSAPDKSGLPSDRFSAERTGGSVSTLTIQRTQQEDSAVYLCASSLAPFRVNTEAFFGQGTRLTVV.

The chain couples TRBV6-1 to TRBJ2-5; TRBD1 might be the D (6 bases). CDR3 length: 15 amino acids. Germline V gene lookup returns CDR1 MNHNS and CDR2 SASEGT. The germline V and J ends were trimmed by 4 bases and 2 bases, with 14 bases remaining between them. Written as DNA, the CDR3 is TGTGCCAGCAGTGCCACCGGGACACCTCAAGAGACCCAGTACTTC. It yields the protein CASSATGTPQETQYF.

This clone has a single count. This chain links TRBV29-1 with TRBJ2-3; unclear D gene. Germline lookup yields CDR1 SQVTM and CDR2 ANQGSEA. V lost 3 bases and J 0 bases, leaving 7 bases between the germline ends. The CDR3 sequence is 13 residues long. In DNA, the CDR3 is TGCAGCGTTGACCTCAGAAGCACAGATACGCAGTATTTT. The encoded protein is CSVDLRSTDTQYF.

The chain is built from TRBV19 and TRBJ2-4; 9 bases agree with TRBD1. J lost 5 bases, V lost 4 bases, and 12 bases had no gene match. Germline values: CDR1 LNHDA, CDR2 SQIVND (reference sequence). This CDR3 contains 17 residues. CDR3 coding DNA: TGTGCCAGTAGTAAGCCGCCGGGACAGGGTAGCCAAAACATTCAGTACTTC. Translation: CASSKPPGQGSQNIQYF. The full variable domain, in which reference TRBV19 and TRBJ2-4 provide the parts outside the CDR3, is DGGITQSPKYLFRKEGQNVTLSCEQNLNHDAMYWYRQDPGQGLRLIYYSQIVNDFQKGDIAEGYSVSREKKESFPLTVTSAQKNPTAFYLCASSKPPGQGSQNIQYFGAGTRLSVL.

The chain links TRBV30 to TRBJ2-3; 7 bases are a match to TRBD1. Germline CDR1 reads GTSNPN; CDR2 reads SVGIG (reference sequence). With 4 bases clipped from V and 5 bases from J, the junction kept 6 bases outside the gene matches. This CDR3 region has 13 residues. In DNA form, the CDR3 reads TGTGCCTGGACCCCGGGACAGAAAGATACGCAGTATTTT. It translates to CAWTPGQKDTQYF.

The V gene is TRBV28, the J gene TRBJ1-1; 11 nucleotides align to TRBD1. The CDR3 contains 16 residues. The trim removed 4 bases at V and 11 bases at J, leaving 15 bases unmatched. The germline CDR1 and CDR2 sequences are MDHEN and SYDVKM. CDR3 protein: CASSSQNSRDRGRAFF. The CDR3 DNA reads TGTGCCAGCAGTTCACAAAACTCCCGGGACAGGGGGAGGGCTTTCTTT.

This chain links TRBV19 with TRBJ2-7; TRBD2 aligns across 11 bases. There are 19 residues in the CDR3. V shed 5 bases and J 3 bases; nucleotides not matched to a gene: 18. Germline V gene lookup returns CDR1 LNHDA and CDR2 SQIVND (reference sequence). CDR3 nucleotides: TGTGCCAGTAGTCCCCACTGGAGTCTAGCGGGAGGCTCTCTCTACGAGCAGTACTTC. Its protein is CASSPHWSLAGGSLYEQYF.

J is TRBJ2-1 and V is TRBV27; D gene unclear. In germline, CDR1 is MNHEY, CDR2 SMNVEV (reference sequence). The CDR3 consists of 13 residues. The V end lost 1 base, the J end lost 7 bases, and 8 bases lay between the germline ends. The CDR3 loop reads CASSLLDNNEQFF. DNA of the CDR3: TGTGCCAGCAGTTTATTAGATAATAATGAGCAGTTCTTC.

This chain uses TRBV5-4 with TRBJ2-5; TRBD2 is a possible D gene (5 bases). Trimming shortened V by 1 base and J by 1 base, and 11 bases separated the two germline ends. The CDR3 is made up of 15 amino acids. CDR1 is SGHNT and CDR2 is YYREEE in the germline V gene (reference sequence). CDR3 in amino acids: CASSLPSPSQETQYF. The CDR3 DNA reads TGTGCCAGCAGCTTGCCTAGCCCCTCCCAAGAGACCCAGTACTTC. The full variable domain, with the rest looked up from reference TRBV5-4 and TRBJ2-5, is ETGVTQSPTHLIKTRGQQVTLRCSSQSGHNTVSWYQQALGQGPQFIFQYYREEENGRGNFPPRFSGLQFPNYSSELNVNALELDDSALYLCASSLPSPSQETQYFGPGTRLLVL.

The V gene is TRBV27, the J gene TRBJ1-2, with unresolved D. The CDR3 sequence is 13 residues long. Trimming took off 5 bases at V and 4 bases at J, with 11 bases between the two ends. Germline assignment: CDR1 MNHEY and CDR2 SMNVEV (reference sequence). The CDR3 reads CASSLTAGYGYTF. The DNA of the CDR3 is TGTGCCAGCAGTCTGACCGCGGGCTATGGCTACACCTTC.

The chain has TRBV27 and TRBJ1-1; no definite D call. The length of the CDR3 is 12 residues. Germline CDR1 and CDR2: MNHEY and SMNVEV (reference sequence). V was cut by 4 bases and J by 5 bases, with 8 bases left in between. CDR3 sequence reads: CASSSQETEAFF. CDR3 DNA: TGTGCCAGCAGTTCCCAAGAGACTGAAGCTTTCTTT.

The J gene is TRBJ1-3, the V gene TRBV18; no firm D call. V was cut by 3 bases and J by 0 bases, with 15 bases left in between. Germline values: CDR1 KGHSH, CDR2 LQKENI. The CDR3 is 17 amino acids. The CDR3 DNA reads TGTGCCAGCTCACCGGATATCCCGGGTCCCTCTGGAAACACCATATATTTT. Translation gives CASSPDIPGPSGNTIYF.

J is TRBJ2-2 and V is TRBV4-3; 9 bases map to TRBD1. J lost 1 base, V lost 2 bases, and 5 bases had no gene match. This CDR3 is built from 17 residues. Germline V lookup: CDR1 LGHNA, CDR2 YSLEER. CDR3 DNA: TGCGCCAGCAGCCAACATCTGACAGGGGGGAACACCGGGGAGCTGTTTTTT. Amino acids: CASSQHLTGGNTGELFF.

The chain uses TRBV27 and TRBJ2-1, with 7 bases matching TRBD2. Unmatched junction bases numbered 7, after V lost 4 bases and J lost 10 bases. Germline V CDR1 and CDR2: MNHEY, SMNVEV (reference sequence). The CDR3 runs 13 residues. Here the CDR3 reads CASSSRLAEEQFF. CDR3 in DNA: TGTGCCAGCAGTTCCCGTCTAGCGGAAGAGCAGTTCTTC.

V and J are TRBV19 and TRBJ1-5; TRBD1 might be the D (6 bases). The CDR3 loop spans 16 amino acids. Germline CDR1 and CDR2: LNHDA and SQIVND (reference sequence). V lost 5 bases and J lost 2, with 16 bases in between. In nucleotides, the CDR3 is TGTGCCAGTAGTTCCCTGGGGGAGGGGGGCAATCAGCCCCAGCATTTT. Translation: CASSSLGEGGNQPQHF. The entire variable domain, with the rest obtained from reference TRBV19 and TRBJ1-5, is as follows: DGGITQSPKYLFRKEGQNVTLSCEQNLNHDAMYWYRQDPGQGLRLIYYSQIVNDFQKGDIAEGYSVSREKKESFPLTVTSAQKNPTAFYLCASSSLGEGGNQPQHFGDGTRLSIL.

V gene TRBV19 combines with J gene TRBJ2-7; 10 positions match TRBD1. CDR3 length equals 16 residues. Germline values: CDR1 LNHDA, CDR2 SQIVND (reference sequence). J lost 2 bases, V lost 5 bases, and 9 bases had no gene match. DNA for the CDR3: TGTGCCAGTAGTGGTGGGACAGGGGTTCTCGCCTACGAGCAGTACTTC. Its protein product is CASSGGTGVLAYEQYF.

In regard to this clone: At the DNA level, this CDR3 is encoded by other sequences in the same sample as well. This CDR3 is CASSVGLAGVETQYF. CDR3 sequence (DNA): TGTGCCAGCAGCGTCGGACTAGCGGGAGTAGAGACCCAGTACTTC. V gene TRBV9 combines with J gene TRBJ2-5, with TRBD2 matching 13 bases. The CDR3 length is 15 residues. CDR1 SGDLS and CDR2 YYNGEE come from the germline V gene. Losses at the gene ends were 2 bases for V and 4 bases for J; bases not matched to a gene: 2.